This passage covers 30 T cell receptor beta chains from one sample sequenced in a study of OX40 agonist ivuxolimab in advanced cancers. Profiled with immunoSEQ multiplex PCR; TCRdb holds only in-frame clones, not every one. The repertoire includes roughly 95,000 clones, 86% of them detected once, and less than 2% sits in the top ten. The sequencing used CD4+ or CD8+ T cells sorted from blood, collected in a trial of the OX40 agonist ivuxolimab. Receptors were obtained from an adult with an advanced solid tumor such as melanoma, head and neck, liver or kidney cancer.

The chain joins TRBV28 to TRBJ2-3; D is undetermined. The CDR3 spans 13 residues. Trimming cost V 7 bases and J 0 bases, with 8 bases left between them. Germline CDR1 MDHEN, CDR2 SYDVKM. The CDR3 protein is CASNTPSTDTQYF. For the CDR3, the DNA is TGTGCCAGCAACACGCCTAGCACAGATACGCAGTATTTT. The full variable domain, with the rest looked up from reference TRBV28 and TRBJ2-3, is DVKVTQSSRYLVKRTGEKVFLECVQDMDHENMFWYRQDPGLGLRLIYFSYDVKMKEKGDIPEGYSVSREKKERFSLILESASTNQTSMYLCASNTPSTDTQYFGPGTRLTVL.

V is TRBV19 and J is TRBJ2-1; the D gene could be TRBD1 or TRBD2 (5 bases each). Trimming removed 6 bases at V and 9 bases at J, with 21 bases between. The CDR3 runs 15 residues. Germline assignment: CDR1 LNHDA and CDR2 SQIVND (reference sequence). The CDR3 bases are TGTGCCAGTAGGGCAGGAGGCGGAGTAAGGGGTGAGCAGTTCTTC. Translated: CASRAGGGVRGEQFF. The full variable domain, rest sourced from reference TRBV19 and TRBJ2-1, is DGGITQSPKYLFRKEGQNVTLSCEQNLNHDAMYWYRQDPGQGLRLIYYSQIVNDFQKGDIAEGYSVSREKKESFPLTVTSAQKNPTAFYLCASRAGGGVRGEQFFGPGTRLTVL.

The chain is built from TRBV5-8 and TRBJ2-5, with TRBD1 identical over 11 bases. The CDR3 contains 15 residues. J gave up 2 bases and V 4 bases, and 4 bases lay outside the gene matches. Germline V gene lookup returns CDR1 SGHTS and CDR2 YDEGEE. DNA for the CDR3: TGTGCCAGCAGCACGGGACAGGGGGGTCAAGAGACCCAGTACTTC. This sequence encodes CASSTGQGGQETQYF.

V is TRBV7-3 and J is TRBJ2-1, with 8 bases aligning to TRBD1. Losses at the gene ends were 3 bases for V and 7 bases for J; bases not matched to a gene: 5. The CDR3 sequence is 14 residues long. Germline CDR1 SGHTA, CDR2 FQGTGA. This CDR3 is CASSFQGARNEQFF. CDR3 bases: TGTGCCAGCAGCTTTCAGGGGGCGCGTAATGAGCAGTTCTTC. Complete variable domain (other parts from reference TRBV7-3 and TRBJ2-1): GAGVSQTPSNKVTEKGKYVELRCDPISGHTALYWYRQSLGQGPEFLIYFQGTGAADDSGLPNDRFFAVRPEGSVSTLKIQRTERGDSAVYLCASSFQGARNEQFFGPGTRLTVL.

The J gene is TRBJ1-2, the V gene TRBV14; possibly TRBD1 for D (6 bases). V lost 1 base and J 4 bases, leaving 7 bases between the germline ends. Germline V lookup: CDR1 SGHDN, CDR2 FVKESK. The CDR3 spans 13 residues. CDR3 sequence (DNA): TGTGCCAGCAGCCAAGGGACAGTCTATGGCTACACCTTC. Its translation is CASSQGTVYGYTF.

This chain connects TRBV30 to TRBJ2-1; tentative D call: TRBD1 (6 bases). The CDR3 has 15 amino acids. V shed 2 bases and J shed 4 bases, with 15 bases lying between them. Germline V CDR1 and CDR2: GTSNPN, SVGIG (reference sequence). The DNA for the CDR3 is TGTGCCTGGAGTCGTGGGCAGGGGAATTACAATGAGCAGTTCTTC. Its protein product is CAWSRGQGNYNEQFF.

This chain links TRBV10-3 with TRBJ2-1; TRBD1 matches at 9 bases. The germline CDR1 and CDR2 sequences are ENHRY and SYGVKD. The CDR3 runs to 16 residues. The V gene end was trimmed by 4 bases and the J gene end by 5 bases; junction bases not matched to a gene: 9. The CDR3 region is CAISGSGTGTNNEQFF. CDR3 nucleotides: TGTGCCATCAGTGGCTCCGGGACAGGGACAAACAATGAGCAGTTCTTC.

V is TRBV5-4 and J is TRBJ2-5, with 7 nucleotides matching TRBD1. The V segment lost 4 bases and the J segment 4 bases; nucleotides outside the gene matches: 4. CDR1 is SGHNT and CDR2 is YYREEE in the germline V gene (reference sequence). The CDR3 runs to 13 residues. This chain's CDR3 is CASSTGQRETQYF. The CDR3 DNA sequence: TGTGCCAGCAGCACGGGACAGAGAGAGACCCAGTACTTC.

The rearrangement links TRBV2 to TRBJ2-5; a weak D match, TRBD1 (5 bases). CDR1 is SNHLY, CDR2 FYNNEI, per germline. The CDR3 has 11 amino acids. The V end lost 5 bases, the J end lost 5 bases, and 6 bases lay between the germline ends. The CDR3 is CASSPGETQYF. DNA for the CDR3: TGTGCCAGCAGTCCAGGGGAGACCCAGTACTTC.

This clone occurred a few times. The chain's CDR3 is CASWTGHSAEAFF. The DNA of the CDR3 is TGTGCCAGCTGGACAGGGCATTCCGCTGAAGCTTTCTTT. The chain uses TRBV28 and TRBJ1-1, with 8 bases aligning to TRBD1. Looked up from germline, CDR1 is MDHEN and CDR2 is SYDVKM. V was clipped by 8 bases and J by 6 bases; unmatched bases: 8. The CDR3 is 13 residues long.

This clone has only one observation. The chain employs TRBV5-1 and TRBJ1-1; D call uncertain. CDR1 is SGHRS, CDR2 YFSETQ, per germline. The CDR3 runs to 16 residues. The ends were cut back, 0 bases at V and 1 base at J, with 13 bases in the middle. CDR3 sequence reads: CASSLGISSRNTEAFF. The CDR3 DNA reads as TGCGCCAGCAGCTTGGGGATCTCCTCTCGGAACACTGAAGCTTTCTTT.

The rearrangement joins TRBV19 to TRBJ2-7; TRBD2 aligns across 11 bases. Germline V gene sequence: CDR1 LNHDA, CDR2 SQIVND (reference sequence). The CDR3 consists of 15 residues. V lost 5 bases and J lost 4; bases outside the gene matches: 7. The CDR3, as DNA: TGTGCCAGTAGTGCTACTAGCGGGAGTTCATACGAGCAGTACTTC. Amino acids: CASSATSGSSYEQYF. Variable domain in full (rest from reference TRBV19 and TRBJ2-7): DGGITQSPKYLFRKEGQNVTLSCEQNLNHDAMYWYRQDPGQGLRLIYYSQIVNDFQKGDIAEGYSVSREKKESFPLTVTSAQKNPTAFYLCASSATSGSSYEQYFGPGTRLTVT.

The V and J genes are TRBV27 and TRBJ2-4; D perhaps matches TRBD1 (5 bases). The CDR3 spans 17 residues. The V gene lost 6 bases and the J gene lost 0 bases, with 18 bases spanning the gap. Germline V gene lookup returns CDR1 MNHEY and CDR2 SMNVEV (reference sequence). CDR3 in amino acids: CASSPRVSTVAKNIQYF. The CDR3 coding sequence is TGTGCCAGCAGCCCCAGGGTCTCGACTGTAGCCAAAAACATTCAGTACTTC.

The chain recombines TRBV18 with TRBJ1-4; 9 nucleotides align to TRBD1. Germline V gene lookup returns CDR1 KGHSH and CDR2 LQKENI. There are 14 residues in the CDR3. V trimming: 3 bases; J trimming: 8 bases; junction bases outside the gene matches: 4. This CDR3 reads CASSPNRGLEKLFF. The CDR3 DNA is TGTGCCAGCTCACCGAACAGGGGGCTAGAAAAACTGTTTTTT.

The chain couples TRBV5-1 to TRBJ2-2; 10 bases agree with TRBD2. Trimming took 0 bases from V and 4 from J; bases not matched to a gene: 12. The CDR3 contains 19 residues. CDR1 is SGHRS and CDR2 is YFSETQ in the germline V gene. The CDR3 DNA sequence: TGCGCCAGCAGCTTGGCCTTGCTAGCGGGAGCTTCGGGCACCGGGGAGCTGTTTTTT. Amino acids: CASSLALLAGASGTGELFF.

The chain links TRBV4-1 to TRBJ1-4, with unresolved D. This CDR3 is 13 amino acids long. Germline CDR1 is MGHRA and CDR2 is YSYEKL. V was clipped by 0 bases and J by 7 bases, with 6 bases between them. CDR3 bases: TGCGCCAGCAGCCAAGATATCAGTGAAAAACTGTTTTTT. Translation: CASSQDISEKLFF.

The rearrangement uses TRBV9 and TRBJ2-7, with D tentatively TRBD1 or TRBD2 (5 bases each). Germline CDR1 is SGDLS and CDR2 is YYNGEE. The CDR3 is 15 residues long. Deletions cut 4 bases from V and 2 bases from J, with 16 bases between. The CDR3 sequence: CASSPLTTGPYEQYF. The CDR3 DNA reads TGTGCCAGCAGCCCCCTGACAACGGGGCCCTACGAGCAGTACTTC.

The chain has TRBV9 and TRBJ2-5; 13 bases agree with TRBD2. Germline V gene lookup returns CDR1 SGDLS and CDR2 YYNGEE. The CDR3 runs to 16 residues. The junction had 8 bases not matched to a gene; V was cut back by 4 bases and J by 5 bases. The CDR3 sequence is CASSQGTSGKYETQYF. The CDR3 region has the DNA TGTGCCAGCAGCCAGGGGACTAGCGGGAAATACGAGACCCAGTACTTC.

The rearrangement links TRBV4-1 to TRBJ2-7; a possible D gene is TRBD1 (6 bases). Germline-derived CDR1 and CDR2 are MGHRA and YSYEKL. This CDR3 spans 14 amino acids. V shed 1 base and J shed 3 bases, with 10 bases lying between them. The chain's CDR3 is CASSQGGGIYEQYF. CDR3 bases: TGCGCCAGCAGCCAAGGAGGGGGAATCTACGAGCAGTACTTC.

This chain joins TRBV15 and TRBJ2-5; D unclear. Looked up from germline, CDR1 is LNHNV and CDR2 is YYDKDF (reference sequence). Trimming took 0 bases from V and 7 from J, leaving 12 bases between them. CDR3 length: 14 amino acids. The CDR3 nucleotides read TGTGCCACCAGCAGAGATGGTGTAAGTGGGACCCAGTACTTC. This encodes CATSRDGVSGTQYF.

The V and J genes are TRBV5-6 and TRBJ2-1; 8 bases are a match to TRBD2. The junction had 5 bases not matched to a gene; V was cut back by 1 base and J by 5 bases. The CDR3 has 15 amino acids. The germline gives CDR1 SGHDT, CDR2 YYEEEE. The CDR3 nucleotides are TGTGCCAGCAGCTTGCTAGCGGGCCCGCACAATGAGCAGTTCTTC. Protein: CASSLLAGPHNEQFF.

The chain joins TRBV7-9 to TRBJ2-3; D gene ambiguous. Trimming removed 5 bases from V and 0 bases from J, with 9 bases in between. The CDR3 is made up of 14 amino acids. Germline V CDR1 and CDR2: SEHNR, FQNEAQ (reference sequence). Here the CDR3 reads CASSVTWSTDTQYF. CDR3 nucleotide sequence: TGTGCCAGCAGCGTGACTTGGAGCACAGATACGCAGTATTTT.

Details on this clone: Other DNA sequences from this sample encode an identical CDR3 as well. The genes are TRBV18 and TRBJ2-3; D is undetermined. This CDR3 is 14 amino acids long. Trimming took off 0 bases at V and 0 bases at J, with 4 bases between the two ends. The germline gives CDR1 KGHSH, CDR2 LQKENI. CDR3 sequence (DNA): TGTGCCAGCTCACCACCGTCCAGCACAGATACGCAGTATTTT. As protein: CASSPPSSTDTQYF.

This clone was detected many times. The same CDR3 also results from other DNA sequences found in this sample. V gene TRBV7-9 combines with J gene TRBJ1-4; no firm D call. This CDR3 has 13 residues. Germline CDR1 and CDR2: SEHNR and FQNEAQ (reference sequence). The V and J ends lost 1 base and 8 bases respectively, with 8 bases between them. CDR3 coding DNA: TGTGCCAGCAGCTTAGGAGAGGGAGAAAAACTGTTTTTT. This sequence encodes CASSLGEGEKLFF.

This clone came up once. This chain links TRBV18 with TRBJ2-3; D remains ambiguous. Germline V gene lookup returns CDR1 KGHSH and CDR2 LQKENI. The germline V and J ends were trimmed by 4 bases and 6 bases, with 20 bases remaining between them. This CDR3 has 16 residues. The CDR3 region has the DNA TGTGCCAGCTCACGGACCGGCTCCGCCCCACAGGATACGCAGTATTTT. Translation gives CASSRTGSAPQDTQYF. The complete variable domain, with remaining parts taken from reference TRBV18 and TRBJ2-3, reads NAGVMQNPRHLVRRRGQEARLRCSPMKGHSHVYWYRQLPEEGLKFMVYLQKENIIDESGMPKERFSAEFPKEGPSILRIQQVVRGDSAAYFCASSRTGSAPQDTQYFGPGTRLTVL.

This clone was seen once. V usage is TRBV5-1 and J usage is TRBJ2-1; TRBD2 matches at 14 bases. With V trimmed by 4 bases and J by 7 bases, 7 bases remained unmatched. This CDR3 spans 16 amino acids. The germline gives CDR1 SGHRS, CDR2 YFSETQ. The CDR3 DNA reads TGCGCCAGCAGCCCGGGGACTAGCGGGAGAGGGAATGAGCAGTTCTTC. Translated: CASSPGTSGRGNEQFF. Based on the CDR3 plus reference TRBV5-1 and TRBJ2-1, the full variable domain is KAGVTQTPRYLIKTRGQQVTLSCSPISGHRSVSWYQQTPGQGLQFLFEYFSETQRNKGNFPGRFSGRQFSNSRSEMNVSTLELGDSALYLCASSPGTSGRGNEQFFGPGTRLTVL.

This chain connects TRBV5-1 to TRBJ2-7; the match to TRBD2 covers 14 bases. This CDR3 is 18 amino acids long. Germline lookup yields CDR1 SGHRS and CDR2 YFSETQ. With V trimmed by 0 bases and J by 0 bases, 5 bases remained unmatched. The CDR3 here is CASSLGLAGGGFSYEQYF. In DNA form, the CDR3 reads TGCGCCAGCAGCTTGGGACTAGCGGGAGGGGGATTCTCCTACGAGCAGTACTTC.

This clone was detected only once. V gene TRBV9 combines with J gene TRBJ1-1; D unclear. Germline V gene sequence: CDR1 SGDLS, CDR2 YYNGEE. This CDR3 region has 13 residues. Trimming cost V 0 bases and J 6 bases, with 9 bases left between them. The CDR3 region is CASSVDWRAEAFF. The DNA for the CDR3 is TGTGCCAGCAGCGTAGATTGGAGAGCTGAAGCTTTCTTT.

This clone was picked up one time. V is TRBV27 and J is TRBJ2-1; D call uncertain. With 3 bases removed from V and 4 bases from J, the gap between germline ends came to 13 bases. Germline CDR1 and CDR2: MNHEY and SMNVEV (reference sequence). This CDR3 has 15 residues. The CDR3 reads CASSFGTNPYNEQFF. Here the CDR3 DNA reads TGTGCCAGCAGTTTTGGCACAAATCCTTACAATGAGCAGTTCTTC.

The V gene is TRBV5-1, the J gene TRBJ2-2; D is undetermined. Germline CDR1 reads SGHRS; CDR2 reads YFSETQ. V lost 0 bases, J lost 2 bases, and 5 bases lay in between. The CDR3 contains 14 residues. CDR3 bases: TGCGCCAGCAGCTTGGAGATTAACACCGGGGAGCTGTTTTTT. This sequence encodes CASSLEINTGELFF.